This TCR beta chain was captured by sequencing in a study of blood T cells in healthy people across ages. There are a few counts of this clonotype. Together with a sample-barcoded 5' primer, a J-beta primer mix was included in a second PCR lasting about 6 to 12 cycles. TCRdb re-called the 5' RACE reads with MiXCR, one entry per CDR3 protein. In the table there are about 670,000 distinct CDR3 sequences, roughly 43% of which are singletons. The ends were cut back, 7 bases at V and 2 bases at J, with 12 bases in the middle. Germline CDR1 SGHTA, CDR2 FQGNSA. CDR3 size: 13 residues. The J gene is TRBJ2-7, the V gene TRBV7-2; D gene ambiguous. The receptor comes from an elderly man in good health. The sequenced material came from blood. The CDR3 spells CASTSRFAYEQYF. The CDR3, as DNA: TGTGCCAGCACCTCTCGGTTTGCCTACGAGCAGTACTTC.